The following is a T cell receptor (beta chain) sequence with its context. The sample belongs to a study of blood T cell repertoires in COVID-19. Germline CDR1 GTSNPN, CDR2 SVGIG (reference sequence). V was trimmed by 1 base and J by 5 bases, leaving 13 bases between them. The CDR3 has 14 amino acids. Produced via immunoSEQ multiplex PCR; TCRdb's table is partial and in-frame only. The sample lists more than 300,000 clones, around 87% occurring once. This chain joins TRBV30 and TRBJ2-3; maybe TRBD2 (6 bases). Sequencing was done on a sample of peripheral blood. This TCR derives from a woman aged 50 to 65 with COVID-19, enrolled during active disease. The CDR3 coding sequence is TGTGCCTGGAGTGCTGATAGCGGAAGAGATACGCAGTATTTT. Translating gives CAWSADSGRDTQYF.